This entry concerns a single T cell receptor beta chain. V lost 2 bases and J lost 1, with 17 bases in between. Germline lookup yields CDR1 GTSNPN and CDR2 SVGIG (reference sequence). CDR3 length: 16 residues. Method: immunoSEQ multiplex PCR; TCRdb's copy keeps in-frame clones and lacks some. In the table there are 150,000 to 200,000 clones, roughly 80% of which are singletons. The sample originates from a study of blood T cell repertoires in COVID-19. Across the study: Donors in the United States, Italy and Spain gave samples during acute or convalescent COVID-19. Nucleic acid was either cDNA or gDNA, and it came from T cells, B-cell-depleted T cells, or PBMCs.

The chain recombines TRBV30 with TRBJ2-5, with D tentatively TRBD1 (6 bases). This sequence originates from a man in his sixties with active or convalescent COVID-19. The sample consisted of peripheral blood. CDR3 nucleotides: TGTGCCTGGAGTAACGGTCTGGGGGACACCCAAGAGACCCAGTACTTC. This translates into CAWSNGLGDTQETQYF.